Each of the 23 T cell receptor beta chains below was sequenced from the same sample in a study of control samples from healthy donors and cancer patients. Sequencing was performed with immunoSEQ multiplex PCR; in TCRdb, only in-frame clones are kept and a portion is missing. The sample holds approximately 100,000 clones, approximately 78% seen once. Sequencing was carried out using blood. These receptors came from a man in his 60s in good health.

In DNA form, the CDR3 reads TGTGCCAGTAGTATAGGTGAGGGGCGAATGAACACTGAAGCTTTCTTT. Translating it yields CASSIGEGRMNTEAFF. The genes are TRBV19 and TRBJ1-1, with a tentative D call TRBD1 (5 bases). The CDR3 has 16 amino acids. Germline V gives CDR1 LNHDA, CDR2 SQIVND (reference sequence). Trimming pared 1 base from V and 0 bases from J, leaving 12 bases between.

The chain joins TRBV9 to TRBJ1-5, with D perhaps TRBD1 (5 bases). Germline V lookup: CDR1 SGDLS, CDR2 YYNGEE. Trimming took 3 bases from V and 0 from J, leaving 7 bases between them. The CDR3 runs to 14 residues. The CDR3 coding sequence is TGTGCCAGCAGCGAGGGGTTTAGCAATCAGCCCCAGCATTTT. Translation: CASSEGFSNQPQHF.

This chain joins TRBV9 and TRBJ2-3; 14 nucleotides match TRBD2. CDR3 length equals 15 residues. Germline values: CDR1 SGDLS, CDR2 YYNGEE. The V gene end was trimmed by 0 bases and the J gene end by 6 bases; junction bases not matched to a gene: 0. The CDR3 sequence is CASSVGLAGGDTQYF. In nucleotides, the CDR3 is TGTGCCAGCAGCGTAGGACTAGCGGGGGGGGATACGCAGTATTTT.

V is TRBV3-1 (or the pseudogene TRBV3-2) and J is TRBJ2-1, with TRBD2 matching over 10 bases. With 3 bases clipped from V and 8 bases from J, the junction kept 7 bases outside the gene matches. The CDR3 consists of 15 residues. CDR1 is LGHDT and CDR2 is YNNKEL in the germline V gene (reference sequence). The CDR3 nucleotides read TGTGCCAGCAGCCAGGTAGCGGGGGGCCAGGATGAGCAGTTCTTC. Protein product: CASSQVAGGQDEQFF.

The chain combines TRBV6-5 with TRBJ2-7; a weak D match, TRBD1 (6 bases). This CDR3 contains 15 residues. Trimming took 7 bases from V and 3 from J, leaving 19 bases between them. Per the germline V gene, CDR1 is MNHEY and CDR2 is SVGAGI. The CDR3: CASTLFPGQRYEQYF. CDR3 nucleotide sequence: TGTGCCAGCACCCTCTTCCCCGGACAGCGCTACGAGCAGTACTTC.

The rearrangement uses TRBV11-2 and TRBJ2-7, with D unclear. Per the germline V gene, CDR1 is SGHAT and CDR2 is FQNNGV. The CDR3 is made up of 14 amino acids. Deletions cut 5 bases from V and 1 base from J, with 12 bases between. The CDR3 DNA reads as TGTGCCAGCAGCCGCGAGCGAGCGTCCTACGAGCAGTACTTC. Translating gives CASSRERASYEQYF.

The genes are TRBV10-1 and TRBJ2-7, with D possibly matching TRBD1 (6 bases). The CDR3 is 15 residues long. CDR1 is WNHNN and CDR2 is SYGVQD in the germline V gene (reference sequence). V lost 0 bases and J 3 bases, leaving 12 bases between the germline ends. Written as DNA, the CDR3 is TGCGCCAGCAGTGAGTCCGGCAGGGGCTTCTACGAGCAGTACTTC. It translates to CASSESGRGFYEQYF.

The chain carries TRBV6-5 and TRBJ1-1, with D tentatively TRBD1 (6 bases). Germline CDR1 and CDR2: MNHEY and SVGAGI. Trimming stripped 7 bases from V and 0 bases from J, with 12 bases between. CDR3 size: 14 residues. CDR3: CASIDGGLNTEAFF. For the CDR3, the DNA is TGTGCCAGCATCGATGGGGGGCTGAACACTGAAGCTTTCTTT.

The rearrangement links TRBV4-1 to TRBJ2-7; D gene unclear. The germline V and J ends were trimmed by 0 bases and 4 bases, with 19 bases remaining between them. The germline V gene encodes CDR1 MGHRA and CDR2 YSYEKL. This CDR3 has 17 residues. This CDR3 is CASSQDSIFGPRYEQYF. The CDR3 nucleotides are TGCGCCAGCAGCCAAGATTCGATCTTTGGACCCCGGTACGAGCAGTACTTC.

This chain uses TRBV9 with TRBJ2-5, with TRBD1 identical over 8 bases. The J segment lost 6 bases and the V segment lost 2 bases, leaving 3 bases of the junction unmatched. Germline V lookup: CDR1 SGDLS, CDR2 YYNGEE. The CDR3 is made up of 13 amino acids. CDR3 residues: CASSVRQGQTQYF. Written as DNA, the CDR3 is TGTGCCAGCAGCGTCCGACAGGGGCAGACCCAGTACTTC. The full variable domain, completed using reference TRBV9 and TRBJ2-5, is DSGVTQTPKHLITATGQRVTLRCSPRSGDLSVYWYQQSLDQGLQFLIQYYNGEERAKGNILERFSAQQFPDLHSELNLSSLELGDSALYFCASSVRQGQTQYFGPGTRLLVL.

In DNA, the CDR3 is TGTGCCAGCAGCCCCGACAGCTTTTATGGCTACACCTTC. It yields the protein CASSPDSFYGYTF. V usage is TRBV5-4 and J usage is TRBJ1-2, with D possibly TRBD1 on 5 matching bases. In germline, CDR1 is SGHNT, CDR2 YYREEE (reference sequence). There are 13 residues in the CDR3. Trimming removed 4 bases at V and 5 bases at J, with 12 bases between.

The J gene is TRBJ2-2, the V gene TRBV5-4, with D perhaps assigned TRBD1 or TRBD2 (6 bases each). The CDR3 runs 17 residues. The V and J ends lost 0 bases and 7 bases respectively, with 19 bases between them. Germline V gene sequence: CDR1 SGHNT, CDR2 YYREEE (reference sequence). CDR3 coding DNA: TGTGCCAGCAGCTTGGTACTTGGGGGGCTACCGGGCGGGGAGCTGTTTTTT. The encoded protein is CASSLVLGGLPGGELFF.

A single count supports this clone. V usage is TRBV24-1 and J usage is TRBJ2-1; possible D gene TRBD1, 6 bases. V was clipped by 3 bases and J by 7 bases, with 15 bases between them. Germline values: CDR1 KGHDR, CDR2 SFDVKD. CDR3 length: 15 residues. CDR3 bases: TGTGCCACCAGTGATCCCATGGACAGTGGAAATGAGCAGTTCTTC. Translating it yields CATSDPMDSGNEQFF.

The rearrangement joins TRBV7-9 to TRBJ2-7; D not certain. The V and J ends lost 2 bases and 4 bases respectively, with 3 bases between them. This CDR3 is 11 amino acids long. Per the germline V gene, CDR1 is SEHNR and CDR2 is FQNEAQ (reference sequence). The CDR3, as DNA: TGTGCCAGCAGCTTAACGTACGAGCAGTACTTC. Translating gives CASSLTYEQYF.

The rearrangement uses TRBV5-8 and TRBJ1-1, with D possibly TRBD1 on 6 matching bases. The V and J ends lost 0 bases and 3 bases respectively, with 15 bases between them. This CDR3 region has 16 residues. Germline V gives CDR1 SGHTS, CDR2 YDEGEE. CDR3 protein: CASSLVSAGVDTEAFF. CDR3 bases: TGTGCCAGCAGCTTGGTGTCGGCAGGGGTGGACACTGAAGCTTTCTTT.

The chain couples TRBV5-1 to TRBJ2-7; possibly TRBD1 for D (6 bases). The CDR3 covers 13 residues. The germline V gene has CDR1 SGHRS and CDR2 YFSETQ. Trimming removed 4 bases from V and 3 bases from J, with 11 bases in between. The CDR3: CASSQGQLYEQYF. The DNA for the CDR3 is TGCGCCAGCAGCCAGGGACAACTCTACGAGCAGTACTTC.

This chain connects TRBV4-1 to TRBJ2-2, with D perhaps matching TRBD1 (7 bases). V lost 1 base, J lost 7 bases, and 25 bases lay in between. This CDR3 is built from 19 residues. Germline CDR1 and CDR2: MGHRA and YSYEKL. This CDR3 is CASSQAAAGQIKSGGELFF. In DNA, the CDR3 is TGCGCCAGCAGCCAAGCTGCCGCGGGACAGATCAAGTCCGGCGGGGAGCTGTTTTTT.

The chain is built from TRBV5-4 and TRBJ2-5; D may be TRBD1 or TRBD2 (6 bases each). The germline CDR1 and CDR2 sequences are SGHNT and YYREEE (reference sequence). V lost 0 bases and J 4 bases, leaving 13 bases between the germline ends. This CDR3 spans 15 amino acids. The CDR3 nucleotides are TGTGCCAGCAGCTTGGGTGGGGGGCTTGCAGAGACCCAGTACTTC. Translating gives CASSLGGGLAETQYF.

V gene TRBV4-2 combines with J gene TRBJ1-4, with a tentative D call TRBD1 (6 bases). CDR1 and CDR2 from the germline V gene are LGHNA and YNFKEQ. Trimming cost V 3 bases and J 5 bases, with 16 bases left between them. This CDR3 is 16 amino acids long. DNA of the CDR3: TGTGCCAGCAGCCAGGGGCGGGCAGGGACAAATGAAAAACTGTTTTTT. Encoded protein: CASSQGRAGTNEKLFF.

The chain links TRBV5-5 to TRBJ2-7, with 8 positions matching TRBD2. Germline CDR1 and CDR2: SGHKS and YYEKEE (reference sequence). The CDR3 contains 15 residues. V was clipped by 3 bases and J by 3 bases; unmatched bases: 8. CDR3 bases: TGTGCCAGCAGCTACGGCGGGGGGAGCTACTACGAGCAGTACTTC. It codes for CASSYGGGSYYEQYF.

This chain uses TRBV28 with TRBJ2-7; perhaps TRBD2 as D (5 bases). Germline values: CDR1 MDHEN, CDR2 SYDVKM. The V and J ends lost 3 bases and 6 bases respectively, with 9 bases between them. The CDR3 has 12 residues. Written as DNA, the CDR3 is TGTGCCAGCAGTTTCTCAGGAGGCGAGCAGTACTTC. Protein: CASSFSGGEQYF.

This clone appeared a single time. The chain recombines TRBV7-9 with TRBJ2-3, with TRBD2 as a possible D gene (6 bases). The germline V and J ends were trimmed by 5 bases and 4 bases, with 13 bases remaining between them. Germline values: CDR1 SEHNR, CDR2 FQNEAQ (reference sequence). The CDR3 totals 14 residues. DNA of the CDR3: TGTGCCAGCAGCACGGACTACCGGCCAGATACGCAGTATTTT. Translated, it gives CASSTDYRPDTQYF.

V is TRBV6-6 and J is TRBJ2-5; perhaps TRBD1 as D (6 bases). This CDR3 is 13 amino acids long. V was pared by 6 bases and J by 5 bases, with 13 bases between. Per germline, CDR1 MNHNY and CDR2 SVGAGI (reference sequence). The CDR3 protein is CASSVGAWETQYF. In DNA, the CDR3 is TGTGCCAGCAGCGTGGGGGCTTGGGAGACCCAGTACTTC.